A single T cell receptor (beta chain) is shown here with its context. Clones were read by immunoSEQ multiplex PCR, and TCRdb kept only the in-frame ones, dropping some. The data contain some 88,000 clones, over 80% of them singletons. The entry originates in a study of siplizumab effects on memory and regulatory T cells. CDR1 is SGHDN, CDR2 FVKESK, per germline. The trim removed 3 bases at V and 2 bases at J, leaving 10 bases unmatched. The CDR3 has 18 residues. The TCR originated in a human donor in good health. Material: CD4+ T cells sorted from blood. The genes are TRBV14 and TRBJ2-3; 11 bases match TRBD2. The CDR3 DNA is TGTGCCAGCAGCCACCCCGGGGCTAGCGGGAGGAACACAGATACGCAGTATTTT. This codes for CASSHPGASGRNTDTQYF.